This TCR beta chain was retrieved from a study of CD8 T cells in Susac syndrome. The authors carried out high-throughput sequencing of TCR beta. They applied it to CD8+ and CD4+ T cells obtained from blood. Germline values: CDR1 DFQATT, CDR2 SNEGSKA (reference sequence). Deletions cut 5 bases from V and 6 bases from J, with 10 bases between. There are 11 residues in the CDR3. When the RNA was reverse transcribed, random hexamers were used with an input of roughly 0.45 to 1 ug. Multiplex immunoSEQ PCR targeted 54 Vbeta and 13 Jbeta TCR beta segments. TCRdb passed the immunoSEQ multiplex PCR reads through MiXCR, listing each CDR3 protein once. Of around 69,000 distinct CDR3 sequences listed, roughly 95% are singletons.

V gene TRBV20-1 combines with J gene TRBJ1-2; no clear D gene. The clonotype was recovered from a human donor with multiple sclerosis. The sequencing sample was made of CD4+ T cells from PBMCs. CDR3: CSARPLDGYTF. DNA of the CDR3: TGCAGTGCTCGGCCTTTAGATGGCTACACCTTC.